This TCR beta chain was recovered during a study of blood T cell repertoires in COVID-19. Looking at the study overall: COVID-19 samples from acute and convalescent phases originated in the United States, Italy and Spain. The analysed material was cDNA or gDNA that came from T cells, B-cell-depleted T cells, or PBMCs.

CDR3 length: 20 residues. CDR1 KGHDR and CDR2 SFDVKD come from the germline V gene. V was pared by 4 bases and J by 1 base, with 17 bases of the junction left unmatched. Authors' data handling: By means of reference gene primer amplification, nucleated cell counts were estimated. Some clones are missing from TCRdb's copy, which holds only in-frame ones; the method was immunoSEQ multiplex PCR. That table gives V, J and clone size, and the DNA gave D and trimming. The table records 250,000 or so clones, roughly 89% of them present only once. This TCR came from a middle-aged woman who had recovered from COVID-19. Source material: peripheral blood. The chain links TRBV24-1 to TRBJ2-5; TRBD1 matches at 10 bases. The DNA of the CDR3 is TGTGCCACCAGTGACCCACCCGGGACAGGGGTGGGCTCAACCCAAGAGACCCAGTACTTC. Its translation: CATSDPPGTGVGSTQETQYF.